Each of the 16 T cell receptor beta chains below was sequenced from the same sample in a study of T cells in Graves' hyperthyroidism and ophthalmopathy. TCR beta CDR3 regions were amplified from RNA. The TCR CDR3 was amplified in a first-round RT-PCR using the HTBI primer set. Each CDR3 protein is one row after TCRdb ran MiXCR on the multiplex PCR reads. Among fewer than 500,000 distinct CDR3 sequences listed, over 12% were seen once. Source material: blood. The receptor source for this set is a man younger than 35 with Graves' ophthalmopathy.

This chain links TRBV5-1 with TRBJ2-5, with TRBD2 identical over 8 bases. The length of the CDR3 is 17 residues. Germline values: CDR1 SGHRS, CDR2 YFSETQ. Trimming at V came to 2 bases and at J to 2 bases, leaving 11 bases not matched to a gene. The CDR3 sequence is CASSLAGTRGSQETQYF. The CDR3 nucleotides read TGCGCCAGCAGCTTAGCCGGGACTAGAGGTTCTCAAGAGACCCAGTACTTC. The full variable domain, its missing parts supplied by reference TRBV5-1 and TRBJ2-5, is KAGVTQTPRYLIKTRGQQVTLSCSPISGHRSVSWYQQTPGQGLQFLFEYFSETQRNKGNFPGRFSGRQFSNSRSEMNVSTLELGDSALYLCASSLAGTRGSQETQYFGPGTRLLVL.

The chain carries TRBV25-1 and TRBJ2-5, with 7 bases aligning to TRBD1. The CDR3 contains 14 residues. V lost 3 bases to trimming and J lost 4 bases; unmatched junction nucleotides: 5. In germline, CDR1 is MGHDK, CDR2 SYGVNS. CDR3 residues: CASSDYRGGETQYF. The DNA of the CDR3 is TGTGCCAGCAGTGACTACAGGGGCGGAGAGACCCAGTACTTC.

This clonotype was recorded at least ten times. V and J are TRBV9 and TRBJ2-5, with D perhaps matching TRBD1 (6 bases). Germline V gene data show CDR1 as SGDLS and CDR2 as YYNGEE. V shed 0 bases and J shed 0 bases, with 6 bases lying between them. This CDR3 region has 14 residues. The CDR3 is CASSVGDNQETQYF. The DNA for the CDR3 is TGTGCCAGCAGCGTAGGGGACAACCAAGAGACCCAGTACTTC.

There are many counts of this clonotype. The rearrangement joins TRBV5-1 to TRBJ2-1, with 8 bases matching TRBD1. CDR3 length: 15 residues. Losses at the gene ends were 4 bases for V and 8 bases for J; bases not matched to a gene: 11. Germline assignment: CDR1 SGHRS and CDR2 YFSETQ. CDR3 in DNA: TGCGCCAGCAGCCTGGGCCGGGACAGGTACGATGAGCAGTTCTTC. This translates into CASSLGRDRYDEQFF.

CDR3 sequence (DNA): TGTGCCGCCACGCCGGGACTAGCGGGGGGGCCCACAGATACGCAGTATTTT. Protein sequence: CAATPGLAGGPTDTQYF. The chain employs TRBV10-3 and TRBJ2-3, with 16 bases fitting TRBD2. The germline CDR1 and CDR2 sequences are ENHRY and SYGVKD. Trimming cost V 11 bases and J 2 bases; bases outside gene matches: 10. This CDR3 spans 17 amino acids.

This clonotype was recorded many times. DNA of the CDR3: TGCGCCAGCGGACGGACAGGGTTTGGGGACAACGAGCAGTACTTC. It is translated as CASGRTGFGDNEQYF. The J gene is TRBJ2-7, the V gene TRBV5-1; 8 bases map to TRBD1. Germline-derived CDR1 and CDR2 are SGHRS and YFSETQ. The trim removed 7 bases at V and 5 bases at J, leaving 14 bases unmatched. The CDR3 is 15 amino acids.

This clonotype has ten or more counts. This rearrangement joins TRBV12-3 or TRBV12-4 to TRBJ1-1; 10 bases map to TRBD1. The CDR3 consists of 14 residues. Losses at the gene ends were 6 bases for V and 7 bases for J; bases not matched to a gene: 8. The CDR3 DNA reads TGTGCCAGCAGGGGAGACAGGGGGCAGGTTGAAGCTTTCTTT. As protein: CASRGDRGQVEAFF.

This clonotype was seen a handful of times. J is TRBJ1-5 and V is TRBV6-1, with TRBD1 matching over 9 bases. The CDR3 is 11 residues long. The junction had 5 bases not matched to a gene; V was cut back by 6 bases and J by 14 bases. Germline CDR1 reads MNHNS; CDR2 reads SASEGT. CDR3 nucleotides: TGTGCCAGCAGCTCGGGACAGGGCGAGCATTTT. Translating gives CASSSGQGEHF.

There are many counts of this clonotype. V is TRBV6-1 and J is TRBJ2-1, with 9 bases matching TRBD1. J gave up 3 bases and V 5 bases, and 8 bases lay outside the gene matches. There are 16 residues in the CDR3. Per the germline V gene, CDR1 is MNHNS and CDR2 is SASEGT. The CDR3 region is CASSWRGTGFYNEQFF. For the CDR3, the DNA is TGTGCCAGCAGTTGGAGGGGGACAGGGTTCTACAATGAGCAGTTCTTC.

There are a few counts of this clonotype. This chain joins TRBV30 and TRBJ2-3; D not resolved. V was trimmed by 3 bases and J by 5 bases, leaving 18 bases between them. Germline-derived CDR1 and CDR2 are GTSNPN and SVGIG (reference sequence). CDR3 length: 15 residues. The CDR3 nucleotides are TGTGCCTGGAGAAGACCTAACACCCCCAAAGATACGCAGTATTTT. Translation: CAWRRPNTPKDTQYF.

This clonotype was seen at least ten times. This sequence joins TRBV19 and TRBJ1-1; 7 bases fit TRBD1. V was pared by 4 bases and J by 4 bases, with 6 bases of the junction left unmatched. Per the germline V gene, CDR1 is LNHDA and CDR2 is SQIVND (reference sequence). The CDR3 runs 14 residues. The CDR3 protein is CASSTTGVGTEAFF. As DNA, the CDR3 is TGTGCCAGTAGTACCACAGGGGTTGGCACTGAAGCTTTCTTT.

The rearrangement joins TRBV6-5 to TRBJ2-3; D possibly corresponds to TRBD2 (5 bases). This CDR3 contains 12 residues. CDR1 and CDR2 from the germline V gene are MNHEY and SVGAGI. Trimming shortened V by 2 bases and J by 7 bases, and 7 bases separated the two germline ends. The DNA of the CDR3 is TGTGCCAGCAGTTACGGGGAGAATACGCAGTATTTT. It codes for CASSYGENTQYF.

Ten or more counts support this clonotype. The chain employs TRBV30 and TRBJ1-2, with D unclear. The V end lost 5 bases, the J end lost 4 bases, and 8 bases lay between the germline ends. The CDR3 is 11 amino acids. In germline, CDR1 is GTSNPN, CDR2 SVGIG (reference sequence). The CDR3 reads CAWGTIYGYTF. The CDR3 DNA sequence: TGTGCCTGGGGCACAATCTATGGCTACACCTTC.

The table lists this clonotype with a few counts. The chain carries TRBV27 and TRBJ2-5, with 9 positions matching TRBD2. Germline V lookup: CDR1 MNHEY, CDR2 SMNVEV (reference sequence). J was trimmed by 4 bases and V by 2 bases; bases with no gene match: 5. The CDR3 is 15 residues long. In nucleotides, the CDR3 is TGTGCCAGCAGTTTAGGAGCGGGGGGTGGAGAGACCCAGTACTTC. It codes for CASSLGAGGGETQYF.

This clonotype was detected many times. This chain connects TRBV6-1 to TRBJ2-7; perhaps TRBD1 as D (6 bases). The CDR3 extends over 14 amino acids. CDR1 is MNHNS and CDR2 is SASEGT in the germline V gene. With 3 bases removed from V and 5 bases from J, the gap between germline ends came to 14 bases. The DNA for the CDR3 is TGTGCCAGCAGTGATGGGCAGGGGAAAAACGAGCAGTACTTC. Its translation is CASSDGQGKNEQYF.

The sample holds many counts of this clonotype. J is TRBJ2-1 and V is TRBV7-3, with D perhaps TRBD2 (5 bases). The CDR3 loop spans 16 amino acids. CDR1 SGHTA and CDR2 FQGTGA come from the germline V gene. The V gene lost 2 bases and the J gene lost 4 bases, with 15 bases spanning the gap. CDR3 residues: CASSLALTGGYNEQFF. The CDR3 region has the DNA TGTGCCAGCAGCTTAGCCCTAACCGGAGGATACAATGAGCAGTTCTTC.